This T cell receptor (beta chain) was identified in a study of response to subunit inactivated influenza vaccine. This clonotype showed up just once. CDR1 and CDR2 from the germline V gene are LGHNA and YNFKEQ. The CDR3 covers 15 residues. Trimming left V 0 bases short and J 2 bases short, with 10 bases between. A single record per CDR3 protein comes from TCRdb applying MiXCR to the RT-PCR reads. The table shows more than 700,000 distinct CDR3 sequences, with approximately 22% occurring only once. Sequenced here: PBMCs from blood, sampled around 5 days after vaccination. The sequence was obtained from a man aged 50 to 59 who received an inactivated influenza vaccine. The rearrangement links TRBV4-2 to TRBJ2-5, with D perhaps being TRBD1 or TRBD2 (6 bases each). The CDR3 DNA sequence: TGTGCCAGCAGCCAAGATCAGGGGACTCAAGAGACCCAGTACTTC. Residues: CASSQDQGTQETQYF.